This TCR beta chain was found in a study of blood T cell repertoires in COVID-19. The length of the CDR3 is 14 residues. Germline lookup yields CDR1 SGHRS and CDR2 YFSETQ. The V end lost 0 bases, the J end lost 1 base, and 7 bases lay between the germline ends. Only in-frame clones appear in the TCRdb table, and some are missing; sequencing was by immunoSEQ multiplex PCR. This table has 400,000 or so clones, 90% appearing once. The specimen sequenced was PBMCs or T cells enriched from blood (not recorded which). This chain links TRBV5-1 with TRBJ1-1; TRBD1 is a possible D gene (6 bases). The sequence came from a young man who had recovered from COVID-19. CDR3 coding DNA: TGCGCCAGCAGCTTGGTACAGGGGAACACTGAAGCTTTCTTT. Protein: CASSLVQGNTEAFF.